A single sample is the source of the 25 T cell receptor beta chains below, sequenced in a study of shared clonotypes between healthy human individuals (TCRdb year 2020). Receptor amplification or capture employed the immunoSEQ multiplex PCR assay. In TCRdb, the immuneACCESS table is reduced to in-frame sequences with V and J assigned. These tables do not hold every clone; where another copy was compared, an unresolved V gene accounts for under half, and the others remain unexplained. The sample contains about 2.3 million clones, 85% to 95% of them found a single time. Of the sample, 0.37% falls within the top ten clones. Material: naive CD4+ T cells from PBMCs. According to the study, the label for this sample's cell subset or site signals: CD45RA+ positively selected. The receptors originated from a man aged 18 to 30 in good health. Some clones in this sample may be carry-over from other donors' samples.

With respect to this clone: The same CDR3 arises from other DNA sequences in this sample as well. The CDR3 loop is CSVDGTSGSYEQYF. In DNA form, the CDR3 reads TGCAGCGTTGATGGGACTAGCGGATCCTACGAGCAGTACTTC. V gene TRBV29-1 combines with J gene TRBJ2-7; TRBD2 agrees at 11 bases. J was trimmed by 1 base and V by 3 bases; bases with no gene match: 2. Germline loops: CDR1 SQVTM, CDR2 ANQGSEA. This CDR3 comprises 14 residues.

This chain links TRBV6-1 with TRBJ2-3, with 7 nucleotides matching TRBD2. The ends lost 0 bases at V and 2 bases at J; junction bases unmatched: 5. The CDR3 has 16 amino acids. Germline V lookup: CDR1 MNHNS, CDR2 SASEGT. In nucleotides, the CDR3 is TGTGCCAGCAGTGAAGCGCGACTAGCCTCCACAGATACGCAGTATTTT. This translates into CASSEARLASTDTQYF.

The chain is built from TRBV4-3 and TRBJ1-3; unclear D gene. The length of the CDR3 is 16 residues. The V end lost 0 bases, the J end lost 2 bases, and 11 bases lay between the germline ends. The germline CDR1 and CDR2 sequences are LGHNA and YSLEER. CDR3 sequence (DNA): TGCGCCAGCAGCCAAGAGGTAGGAGGGCCTGGAAACACCATATATTTT. This codes for CASSQEVGGPGNTIYF.

A word on this clone: The sample contains more than one DNA sequence encoding this CDR3. The chain links TRBV6-5 to TRBJ2-7, with a tentative D call TRBD1 (5 bases). The V and J ends lost 0 bases and 2 bases respectively, with 11 bases between them. This CDR3 is 15 amino acids long. Germline loops: CDR1 MNHEY, CDR2 SVGAGI. The DNA of the CDR3 is TGTGCCAGCAGTTACTCGGTCACAGGTGCCTACGAGCAGTACTTC. The encoded protein is CASSYSVTGAYEQYF.

V usage is TRBV6-1 and J usage is TRBJ2-3, with D maybe TRBD2 (7 bases). Germline V gene data show CDR1 as MNHNS and CDR2 as SASEGT. V lost 6 bases and J 4 bases, leaving 14 bases between the germline ends. CDR3 length equals 14 residues. Here the CDR3 reads CASREGGAADTQYF. For the CDR3, the DNA is TGTGCCAGCAGGGAGGGGGGGGCGGCAGATACGCAGTATTTT.

The gene calls are TRBV11-2 and TRBJ2-1; the match to TRBD2 covers 11 bases. This CDR3 region has 18 residues. Unmatched junction bases numbered 15, after V lost 5 bases and J lost 6 bases. Germline CDR1 reads SGHAT; CDR2 reads FQNNGV. The CDR3 coding sequence is TGTGCCAGCAGCGCGAGGGGGTGGTTAGCGGGAGGGTCCAATGAGCAGTTCTTC. Amino acid sequence: CASSARGWLAGGSNEQFF.

The genes are TRBV4-1 and TRBJ2-1; D may match TRBD1 or TRBD2 (5 bases each). This CDR3 contains 16 residues. Germline V gene data show CDR1 as MGHRA and CDR2 as YSYEKL. The V gene lost 4 bases and the J gene lost 3 bases, with 16 bases spanning the gap. CDR3 DNA sequence: TGCGCCAGCAGCCCAAACCCGGGGCCGGGCTACAATGAGCAGTTCTTC. Its translation is CASSPNPGPGYNEQFF.

The chain joins TRBV9 to TRBJ2-3, with 8 nucleotides matching TRBD1. The trim removed 0 bases at V and 1 base at J, leaving 4 bases unmatched. The CDR3 runs to 16 residues. Germline values: CDR1 SGDLS, CDR2 YYNGEE. The CDR3 coding sequence is TGTGCCAGCAGCGTAGGCCAGGGGGCGGGCACAGATACGCAGTATTTT. Protein product: CASSVGQGAGTDTQYF.

This chain connects TRBV5-4 to TRBJ2-7; 9 bases are a match to TRBD1. Losses at the gene ends were 2 bases for V and 6 bases for J; bases not matched to a gene: 6. Germline loops: CDR1 SGHNT, CDR2 YYREEE (reference sequence). CDR3 length: 14 amino acids. Here the CDR3 DNA reads TGTGCCAGCAGCTTAGGGACAGGGTTGAGCGAGCAGTACTTC. This encodes CASSLGTGLSEQYF.

V gene TRBV4-1 combines with J gene TRBJ2-1; 12 nucleotides match TRBD2. J lost 1 base, V lost 4 bases, and 11 bases had no gene match. CDR1 and CDR2 from the germline V gene are MGHRA and YSYEKL. The CDR3 is 19 residues long. CDR3 in amino acids: CASSPYQLAGGSSYNEQFF. CDR3 nucleotides: TGCGCCAGCAGCCCCTATCAACTAGCGGGAGGATCATCCTACAATGAGCAGTTCTTC.

The V and J genes are TRBV28 and TRBJ1-2, with D possibly matching TRBD1 (5 bases). The CDR3 spans 15 residues. Trimming took off 11 bases at V and 2 bases at J, with 21 bases between the two ends. Germline-derived CDR1 and CDR2 are MDHEN and SYDVKM. CDR3 amino acids: CAGRNKNWGNYGYTF. The CDR3 coding sequence is TGTGCCGGACGGAACAAAAATTGGGGCAACTATGGCTACACCTTC.

The chain carries TRBV7-6 and TRBJ1-4; D uncertain. The ends were cut back, 0 bases at V and 8 bases at J, with 7 bases in the middle. Germline CDR1 and CDR2: SGHVS and FNYEAQ. CDR3 length equals 13 residues. This CDR3 is CASSLADREKLFF. CDR3 sequence (DNA): TGTGCCAGCAGCTTAGCGGATCGGGAAAAACTGTTTTTT. The full variable domain, in which reference TRBV7-6 and TRBJ1-4 provide the parts outside the CDR3, is GAGVSQSPRYKVTKRGQDVALRCDPISGHVSLYWYRQALGQGPEFLTYFNYEAQQDKSGLPNDRFSAERPEGSISTLTIQRTEQRDSAMYRCASSLADREKLFFGSGTQLSVL.

The chain joins TRBV4-2 to TRBJ1-4; 10 bases are shared with TRBD1. The ends lost 0 bases at V and 8 bases at J; junction bases unmatched: 6. Germline V gene sequence: CDR1 LGHNA, CDR2 YNFKEQ. There are 16 residues in the CDR3. The DNA for the CDR3 is TGTGCCAGCAGCCAAGAAAGGGGGACAGGGGTAGAAAAACTGTTTTTT. It encodes CASSQERGTGVEKLFF.

V and J are TRBV2 and TRBJ2-1; D call uncertain. Trimming took 3 bases from V and 2 from J, leaving 8 bases between them. Looked up from germline, CDR1 is SNHLY and CDR2 is FYNNEI. This CDR3 is 14 amino acids long. The CDR3 reads CASSDVVAYNEQFF. CDR3 nucleotides: TGTGCCAGCAGTGATGTTGTCGCCTACAATGAGCAGTTCTTC.

The CDR3 DNA sequence: TGTGCCAGCAGCTCGAACGGGGGAAGGGCGTCGTCGGGGCTATATGGCTACACCTTC. Its protein is CASSSNGGRASSGLYGYTF. The V and J genes are TRBV7-3 and TRBJ1-2; a weak D match, TRBD1 (5 bases). Germline CDR1 and CDR2: SGHTA and FQGTGA. With 4 bases removed from V and 5 bases from J, the gap between germline ends came to 29 bases. The CDR3 contains 19 residues.

The J gene is TRBJ2-2, the V gene TRBV11-2, with no clear D. V dropped 6 bases and J dropped 6 bases, with 8 bases sitting between them. CDR1 SGHAT and CDR2 FQNNGV come from the germline V gene. The CDR3 consists of 12 residues. DNA for the CDR3: TGTGCCAGCAGACCACGGGCCGGGGAGCTGTTTTTT. It translates to CASRPRAGELFF.

V and J are TRBV5-1 and TRBJ2-2, with TRBD2 identical over 9 bases. Trimming took 4 bases from V and 1 from J; bases not matched to a gene: 2. The CDR3 is made up of 15 amino acids. Germline V lookup: CDR1 SGHRS, CDR2 YFSETQ. This CDR3 is CASSPLAGNTGELFF. The DNA of the CDR3 is TGCGCCAGCAGCCCACTAGCGGGGAACACCGGGGAGCTGTTTTTT.

The chain uses TRBV6-6 and TRBJ2-7; maybe TRBD2 (6 bases). The CDR3 has 15 amino acids. Germline-derived CDR1 and CDR2 are MNHNY and SVGAGI (reference sequence). The V end lost 0 bases, the J end lost 3 bases, and 12 bases lay between the germline ends. CDR3 bases: TGTGCCAGCAGTTACTCCGGGGGATCGGACTACGAGCAGTACTTC. Translation: CASSYSGGSDYEQYF.

The chain combines TRBV28 with TRBJ1-2; D perhaps matches TRBD1 (6 bases). Germline-derived CDR1 and CDR2 are MDHEN and SYDVKM. Trimming left V 6 bases short and J 2 bases short, with 10 bases between. The CDR3 extends over 13 amino acids. The CDR3 sequence: CASRLTGNYGYTF. The CDR3 DNA is TGTGCCAGCAGGTTAACAGGGAACTATGGCTACACCTTC.

The chain couples TRBV6-5 to TRBJ2-1, with a possible D match to TRBD2 (5 bases). Trimming took off 8 bases at V and 6 bases at J, with 11 bases between the two ends. Germline assignment: CDR1 MNHEY and CDR2 SVGAGI. The length of the CDR3 is 12 residues. This CDR3 is CASVSRGNEQFF. In DNA, the CDR3 is TGTGCCAGCGTCTCCCGGGGCAATGAGCAGTTCTTC.

The J gene is TRBJ2-3, the V gene TRBV11-2; 8 bases line up with TRBD2. Germline loops: CDR1 SGHAT, CDR2 FQNNGV. This CDR3 spans 14 amino acids. V lost 3 bases to trimming and J lost 4 bases; unmatched junction nucleotides: 3. CDR3 loop: CASSFSGGADTQYF. CDR3 sequence (DNA): TGTGCCAGCAGCTTCTCGGGAGGGGCAGATACGCAGTATTTT.

The V call is TRBV5-6, the J call TRBJ1-2, with unresolved D. Trimming cost V 0 bases and J 4 bases, with 13 bases left between them. Germline-derived CDR1 and CDR2 are SGHDT and YYEEEE. This CDR3 comprises 15 residues. The CDR3 DNA sequence: TGTGCCAGCAGCTTGGGGTCAGTAGGGTCCTATGGCTACACCTTC. It translates to CASSLGSVGSYGYTF. The whole variable domain, filled in from reference TRBV5-6 and TRBJ1-2, reads DAGVTQSPTHLIKTRGQQVTLRCSPKSGHDTVSWYQQALGQGPQFIFQYYEEEERQRGNFPDRFSGHQFPNYSSELNVNALLLGDSALYLCASSLGSVGSYGYTFGSGTRLTVV.

The count of this clone is one. The chain's CDR3 is CAISGAAAYEQYF. CDR3 DNA sequence: TGTGCCATCAGTGGGGCAGCAGCCTACGAGCAGTACTTC. V is TRBV10-3 and J is TRBJ2-7; D is uncertain. This CDR3 has 13 residues. Between the trimmed V and J ends, which lost 4 bases and 2 bases, there was a span of 9 bases. CDR1 ENHRY and CDR2 SYGVKD come from the germline V gene.

The chain is built from TRBV4-2 and TRBJ1-2; 10 bases match TRBD1. The CDR3 loop spans 15 amino acids. The V and J ends lost 3 bases and 8 bases, in that order; junction bases with no gene match: 9. Germline V CDR1 and CDR2: LGHNA, YNFKEQ. Here the CDR3 reads CASSQDGTGVGGYTF. CDR3 bases: TGTGCCAGCAGCCAGGACGGGACAGGGGTAGGAGGCTACACCTTC.

The rearrangement joins TRBV7-3 to TRBJ2-7; no firm D call. Germline V gives CDR1 SGHTA, CDR2 FQGTGA. The V end lost 5 bases, the J end lost 0 bases, and 11 bases lay between the germline ends. The length of the CDR3 is 14 residues. The DNA of the CDR3 is TGTGCCAGCAGCCTGACCCCCAGCTCCTACGAGCAGTACTTC. Its translation is CASSLTPSSYEQYF.